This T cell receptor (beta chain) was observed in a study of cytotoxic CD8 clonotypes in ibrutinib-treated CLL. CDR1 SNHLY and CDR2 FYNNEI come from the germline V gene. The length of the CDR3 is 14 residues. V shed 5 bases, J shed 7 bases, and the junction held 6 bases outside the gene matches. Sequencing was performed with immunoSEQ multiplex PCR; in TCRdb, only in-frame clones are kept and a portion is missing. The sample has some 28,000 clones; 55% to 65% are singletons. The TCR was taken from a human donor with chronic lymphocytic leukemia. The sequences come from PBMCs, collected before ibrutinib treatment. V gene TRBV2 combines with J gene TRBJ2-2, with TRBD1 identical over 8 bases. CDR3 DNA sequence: TGTGCCAGCAGTCCGGACAGGGCCAGCGGGGAGCTGTTTTTT. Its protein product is CASSPDRASGELFF.